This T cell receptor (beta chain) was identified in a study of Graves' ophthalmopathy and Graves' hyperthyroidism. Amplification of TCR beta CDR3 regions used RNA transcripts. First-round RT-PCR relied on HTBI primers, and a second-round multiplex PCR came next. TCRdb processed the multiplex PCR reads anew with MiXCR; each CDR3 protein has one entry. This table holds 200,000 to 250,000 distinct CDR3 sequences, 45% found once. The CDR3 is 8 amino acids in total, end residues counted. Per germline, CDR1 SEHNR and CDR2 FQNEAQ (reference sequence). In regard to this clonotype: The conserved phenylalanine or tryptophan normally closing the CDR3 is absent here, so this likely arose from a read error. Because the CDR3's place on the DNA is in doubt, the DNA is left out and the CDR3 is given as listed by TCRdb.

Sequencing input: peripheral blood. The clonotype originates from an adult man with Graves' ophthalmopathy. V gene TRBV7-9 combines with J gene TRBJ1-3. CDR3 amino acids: CASSLAQT.